Below, 3 T cell receptor beta chains from the same sample are listed, as sequenced in a study of identical twins' blood T cells. From the 5' RACE reads, TCRdb called clonotypes with MiXCR, one entry per CDR3 protein. This table holds 350,000 to 450,000 distinct CDR3 sequences, 25% to 35% found once. Sample: PBMCs. All receptors come from a woman aged 18-55 years in good health.

This clonotype was seen only a few times. V gene TRBV2 combines with J gene TRBJ2-5; unclear D gene. The ends were cut back, 7 bases at V and 0 bases at J, with 9 bases in the middle. The CDR3 covers 13 residues. The germline CDR1 and CDR2 sequences are SNHLY and FYNNEI. CDR3 sequence (DNA): TGTGCCAGCAATCGCAACAACCAAGAGACCCAGTACTTC. Protein sequence: CASNRNNQETQYF.

The genes are TRBV20-1 and TRBJ1-3; D not resolved. The CDR3 has 15 residues. CDR1 and CDR2 (germline): DFQATT, SNEGSKA (reference sequence). V gave up 1 base and J gave up 0 bases, with 10 bases separating them. CDR3 loop: CSARGWAASGNTIYF. The CDR3 DNA reads as TGCAGTGCTAGAGGTTGGGCAGCCTCTGGAAACACCATATATTTT.

The genes are TRBV6-2 or TRBV6-3 and TRBJ2-3; D possibly corresponds to TRBD2 (7 bases). Germline-derived CDR1 and CDR2 are MNHEY and SVGEGT. Trimming stripped 4 bases from V and 2 bases from J, with 19 bases between. The CDR3 is 17 amino acids. CDR3 sequence reads: CASSFHLRGGVTDTQYF. CDR3 DNA: TGTGCCAGCAGTTTCCACCTGAGGGGGGGAGTCACAGATACGCAGTATTTT.